This entry concerns a single T cell receptor (beta chain). Its antigen is not known. The assay was immunoSEQ multiplex PCR, and TCRdb's table has in-frame clones only and misses some. The sample shows tens of thousands of clones, approximately 77% of them seen only once. This sample is drawn from a study of vaccination effects on CD4 cells after COVID-19. For the study at large: The culture medium for a few million PBMC per well included 10 IU/ml IL-2 and 9 to 10 ug/ml peptides.

Having been cultured for 10 days, the cells underwent CD4+ T cell isolation. PCR showed that the person got SARS-CoV-2 infection at some point between March and December 2020. Each participant received a vaccine that was either BNT162b2 or mRNA-1273, given as two doses. CDR3 length: 13 amino acids. V shed 4 bases and J shed 8 bases, with 14 bases lying between them. The germline CDR1 and CDR2 sequences are LGHDT and YNNKEL (reference sequence). V usage is TRBV3-1 (or the pseudogene TRBV3-2) and J usage is TRBJ1-2, with D possibly TRBD1 on 6 matching bases. The specimen comprised CD4+ T cells from PBMCs cultured without peptide, sampled after COVID-19 vaccination. The receptor was isolated from a human donor who had a prior SARS-CoV-2 infection. The CDR3 loop reads CASSRTDPRGYTF. CDR3 DNA: TGTGCCAGCAGCCGGACAGACCCGCGGGGCTACACCTTC.